This section outlines one T cell receptor (beta chain) sequence together with its context. Its matching antigen is unknown. The germline V gene encodes CDR1 SGHDN and CDR2 FVKESK. The CDR3 spans 15 residues. V dropped 0 bases and J dropped 4 bases, with 12 bases sitting between them. The entry originates in a study of CD8 T cells in Susac syndrome. Study-level points and caveats: That the number of individuals in its TCR sequencing and HLA analysis was relatively small was acknowledged by the study.

Reverse transcription of 0.5 to 1 ug RNA was performed with random hexamers. One entry per CDR3 protein results from TCRdb running MiXCR on the immunoSEQ multiplex PCR reads. The repertoire holds about 200,000 distinct CDR3 sequences, with around 90% as singletons. This TCR came from a human donor with multiple sclerosis. V gene TRBV14 combines with J gene TRBJ1-2; D may be TRBD1 (5 bases). Sequences were obtained from CD8+ T cells from PBMCs. This CDR3 is CASSQDYPGAYGYTF. The CDR3 bases are TGTGCCAGCAGCCAAGATTACCCCGGGGCCTATGGCTACACCTTC.